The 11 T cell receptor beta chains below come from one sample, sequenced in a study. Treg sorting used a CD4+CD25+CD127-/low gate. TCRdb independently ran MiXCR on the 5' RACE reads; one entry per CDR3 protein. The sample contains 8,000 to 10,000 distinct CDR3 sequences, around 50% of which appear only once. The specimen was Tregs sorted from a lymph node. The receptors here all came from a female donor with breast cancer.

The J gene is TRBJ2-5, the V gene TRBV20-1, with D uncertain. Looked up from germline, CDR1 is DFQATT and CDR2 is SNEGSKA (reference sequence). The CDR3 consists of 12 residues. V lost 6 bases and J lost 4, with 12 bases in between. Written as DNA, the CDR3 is TGCAGTGCGAGGAGTACACGAGAGACCCAGTACTTC. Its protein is CSARSTRETQYF.

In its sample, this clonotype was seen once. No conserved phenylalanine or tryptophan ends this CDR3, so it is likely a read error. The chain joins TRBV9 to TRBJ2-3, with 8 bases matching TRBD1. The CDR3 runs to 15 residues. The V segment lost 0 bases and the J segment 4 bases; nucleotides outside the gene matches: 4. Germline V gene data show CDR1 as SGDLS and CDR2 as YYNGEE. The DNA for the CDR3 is TGTGCCAGCAGCGTAGGGCCAGGGGGCGCAGATACGCAGTATCTT. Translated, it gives CASSVGPGGADTQYL.

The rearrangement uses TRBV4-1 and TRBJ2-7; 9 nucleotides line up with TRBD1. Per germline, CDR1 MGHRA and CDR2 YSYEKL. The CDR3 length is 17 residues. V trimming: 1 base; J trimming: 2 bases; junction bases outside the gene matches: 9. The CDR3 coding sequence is TGCGCCAGCAGCCAAGTACGGGGGACAGGGAGTACCTACGAGCAGTACTTC. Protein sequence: CASSQVRGTGSTYEQYF.

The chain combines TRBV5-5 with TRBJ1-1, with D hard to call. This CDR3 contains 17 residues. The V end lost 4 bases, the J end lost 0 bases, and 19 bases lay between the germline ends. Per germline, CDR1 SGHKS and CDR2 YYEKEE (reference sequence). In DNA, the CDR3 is TGTGCCAGCAGCCCGACTCTTTTGCGGTTTTTGAACACTGAAGCTTTCTTT. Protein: CASSPTLLRFLNTEAFF.

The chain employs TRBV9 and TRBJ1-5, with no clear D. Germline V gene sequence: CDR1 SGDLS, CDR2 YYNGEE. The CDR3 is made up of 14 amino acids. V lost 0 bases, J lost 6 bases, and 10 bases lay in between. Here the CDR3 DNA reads TGTGCCAGCAGCGTAGGGGAGCCCAGTCAGCCCCAGCATTTT. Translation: CASSVGEPSQPQHF.

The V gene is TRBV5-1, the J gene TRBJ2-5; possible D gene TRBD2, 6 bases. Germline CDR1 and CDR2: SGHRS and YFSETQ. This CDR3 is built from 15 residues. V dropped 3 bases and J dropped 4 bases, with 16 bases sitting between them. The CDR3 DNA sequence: TGCGCCAGCAGCTCAACCGGACTAACGGGAGAGACCCAGTACTTC. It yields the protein CASSSTGLTGETQYF.

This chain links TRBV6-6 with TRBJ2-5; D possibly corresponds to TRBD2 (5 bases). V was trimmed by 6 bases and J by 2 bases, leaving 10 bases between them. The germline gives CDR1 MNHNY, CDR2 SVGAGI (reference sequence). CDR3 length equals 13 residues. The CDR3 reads CASSRTRQETQYF. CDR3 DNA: TGTGCCAGCAGCCGTACTAGACAAGAGACCCAGTACTTC.

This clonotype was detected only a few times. The CDR3 sequence is CASSFINEQFF. CDR3 coding DNA: TGTGCCAGCAGCTTCATCAATGAGCAGTTCTTC. The rearrangement uses TRBV11-2 and TRBJ2-1; D unclear. This CDR3 is built from 11 residues. V shed 3 bases and J shed 6 bases, with 3 bases lying between them. CDR1 is SGHAT, CDR2 FQNNGV, per germline.

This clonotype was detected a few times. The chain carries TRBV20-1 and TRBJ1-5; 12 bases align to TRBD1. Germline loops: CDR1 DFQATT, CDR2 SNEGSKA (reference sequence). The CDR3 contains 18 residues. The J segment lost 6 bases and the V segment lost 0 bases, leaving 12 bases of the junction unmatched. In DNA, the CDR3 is TGCAGTGCTAGAGATATGTTCGGGACAGGGGGCAACGTTCAGCCCCAGCATTTT. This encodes CSARDMFGTGGNVQPQHF.

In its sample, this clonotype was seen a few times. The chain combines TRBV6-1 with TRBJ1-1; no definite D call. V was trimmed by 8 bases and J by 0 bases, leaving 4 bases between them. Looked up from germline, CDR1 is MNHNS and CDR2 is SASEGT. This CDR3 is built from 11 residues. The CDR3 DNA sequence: TGTGCCAGCCACCTGAACACTGAAGCTTTCTTT. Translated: CASHLNTEAFF.

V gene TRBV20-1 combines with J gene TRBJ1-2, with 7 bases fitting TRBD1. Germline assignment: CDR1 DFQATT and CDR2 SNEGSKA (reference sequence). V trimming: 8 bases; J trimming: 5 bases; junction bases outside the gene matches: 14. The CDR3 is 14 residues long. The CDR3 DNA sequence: TGCAGTCCCAGGGGGACAGAAGGCACTTATGGCTACACCTTC. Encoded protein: CSPRGTEGTYGYTF.